This T cell receptor beta chain was recovered during a study of cytomegalovirus exposure and HLA in healthy donors. Study outcomes and limitations: The study found most TCR sequences rare, yet found some public TCRs in many donors. There were fewer than 200 TCR beta chains listed as cytomegalovirus-associated. In vitro data verified three CMV-associated chains as specific for CMV antigens.

The CDR3 is made up of 15 amino acids. The germline V gene has CDR1 SGHAT and CDR2 FQNNGV. The V and J ends lost 5 bases and 5 bases, in that order; junction bases with no gene match: 10. The approximately 120-subject validation cohort, separate from the roughly 670-subject first cohort, included the donors. Assay used: immunoSEQ multiplex PCR; TCRdb lists only in-frame clones, some missing. Of about 160,000 clones listed, 84% are singletons. Points on this clone: The antigen is unknown.

V is TRBV11-2 and J is TRBJ2-5; 8 bases map to TRBD2. Sequencing was performed on PBMCs. The origin of this receptor is a man under 40 in good health and CMV-seropositive. The CDR3 coding sequence is TGTGCCAGCAGCCCGTATAAGCGGGAGAGGGAGACCCAGTACTTC. Protein sequence: CASSPYKRERETQYF.